Following are 19 T cell receptor beta chains from one sample sequenced in a study of beta chain features in type 1 diabetes. Reverse transcription of all isolated RNA meant that expressed TCRB transcripts were sequenced. Libraries were prepared by immunoSEQ multiplex PCR; TCRdb keeps only in-frame clonotypes and omits some of them. The sample comprises hundreds of thousands of clones, roughly 16% of which are singletons, and 0.09% to 0.095% rests with the top ten. The sample comprised naive CD4+ T cells from blood. These receptors were obtained from a man younger than 35 in good health.

This clone was counted once. The gene calls are TRBV11-3 and TRBJ2-1; D unclear. The germline V and J ends were trimmed by 6 bases and 12 bases, with 12 bases remaining between them. The CDR3 has 11 residues. Germline CDR1 SGHNT, CDR2 YENEEA. The CDR3 nucleotides read TGTGCCAGCAGGCCCACCTCCGGGCAGTTCTTC. As protein: CASRPTSGQFF.

CDR3 in amino acids: CASTRGQLYTEAFF. The CDR3 nucleotides are TGTGCCAGCACCCGAGGACAGCTCTACACTGAAGCTTTCTTT. This rearrangement joins TRBV7-2 to TRBJ1-1; possible D gene TRBD1, 6 bases. From germline, CDR1 is SGHTA and CDR2 FQGNSA. The length of the CDR3 is 14 residues. Trimming cost V 7 bases and J 3 bases, with 15 bases left between them.

This clone occurred a few times. J is TRBJ1-5 and V is TRBV9, with 7 bases aligning to TRBD1. Trimming at V came to 3 bases and at J to 4 bases, leaving 7 bases not matched to a gene. CDR1 and CDR2 (germline): SGDLS, YYNGEE. The CDR3 loop spans 15 amino acids. The CDR3 reads CASSANLQGNQPQHF. CDR3 bases: TGTGCCAGCAGCGCCAACTTACAGGGGAATCAGCCCCAGCATTTT. Using reference TRBV9 and TRBJ1-5 for the parts outside the CDR3, the full variable domain is DSGVTQTPKHLITATGQRVTLRCSPRSGDLSVYWYQQSLDQGLQFLIQYYNGEERAKGNILERFSAQQFPDLHSELNLSSLELGDSALYFCASSANLQGNQPQHFGDGTRLSIL.

This clone came up a few times. The rearrangement links TRBV4-3 to TRBJ2-3, with TRBD2 matching over 10 bases. V was pared by 3 bases and J by 1 base, with 16 bases of the junction left unmatched. Germline V gene lookup returns CDR1 LGHNA and CDR2 YSLEER. This CDR3 has 20 amino acids. CDR3 DNA sequence: TGCGCCAGCAGCCAGGGTCCTAGCGGGGGAGCTCTCTTTCGCACAGATACGCAGTATTTT. Its translation is CASSQGPSGGALFRTDTQYF.

Only a few counts were recorded for this clone. The J gene is TRBJ1-2, the V gene TRBV19; TRBD1 agrees at 7 bases. Germline values: CDR1 LNHDA, CDR2 SQIVND (reference sequence). The CDR3 spans 12 residues. The J segment lost 4 bases and the V segment lost 7 bases, leaving 3 bases of the junction unmatched. The CDR3 protein is CASTDRAYGYTF. The CDR3 DNA reads as TGTGCCAGTACCGACAGGGCCTATGGCTACACCTTC.

The rearrangement links TRBV9 to TRBJ1-2; D not resolved. The CDR3 totals 11 residues. Germline V lookup: CDR1 SGDLS, CDR2 YYNGEE. The V end lost 0 bases, the J end lost 10 bases, and 7 bases lay between the germline ends. The CDR3 DNA reads TGTGCCAGCAGCGTAGAACAGACCTACACCTTC. Translated: CASSVEQTYTF.

The chain couples TRBV23-1 to TRBJ1-2; 7 bases are a match to TRBD1. TRBV23-1 is marked as an open reading frame, function uncertain. This CDR3 comprises 15 residues. The ends lost 0 bases at V and 3 bases at J; junction bases unmatched: 4. The chain's CDR3 is CASSQSAGGHYGYTF. CDR3 coding DNA: TGCGCCAGCAGTCAATCGGCAGGGGGGCACTATGGCTACACCTTC.

This clone was seen more than once but under ten times. The chain links TRBV9 to TRBJ2-1; D tentatively reads TRBD1 or TRBD2 (6 bases each). The CDR3 covers 14 residues. V lost 0 bases and J 10 bases, leaving 14 bases between the germline ends. Germline V gene sequence: CDR1 SGDLS, CDR2 YYNGEE. CDR3 amino acids: CASSVDTGALEQFF. CDR3 nucleotide sequence: TGTGCCAGCAGCGTAGATACGGGGGCCCTGGAGCAGTTCTTC.

This chain uses TRBV27 with TRBJ2-7; 11 bases line up with TRBD2. CDR3 length: 13 amino acids. V trimming: 6 bases; J trimming: 4 bases; junction bases outside the gene matches: 2. The germline gives CDR1 MNHEY, CDR2 SMNVEV (reference sequence). CDR3 DNA sequence: TGTGCCAGCAGAATAGCGGGAGGGTACGAGCAGTACTTC. This translates into CASRIAGGYEQYF.

V is TRBV10-3 and J is TRBJ2-1; a possible D gene is TRBD2 (5 bases). This CDR3 has 13 residues. Looked up from germline, CDR1 is ENHRY and CDR2 is SYGVKD. V shed 7 bases and J shed 3 bases, with 10 bases lying between them. The CDR3 nucleotides read TGTGCCATCACTCCGGGAAGCTACAATGAGCAGTTCTTC. This encodes CAITPGSYNEQFF.

This clone has only a few counts. The chain recombines TRBV5-1 with TRBJ1-6; 9 positions match TRBD1. Trimming at V came to 4 bases and at J to 7 bases, leaving 9 bases not matched to a gene. Germline V gene data show CDR1 as SGHRS and CDR2 as YFSETQ. The CDR3 is 16 residues long. CDR3 amino acids: CASSLPPGQGNSPLHF. The CDR3 DNA reads TGCGCCAGCAGCCTCCCCCCGGGACAGGGAAATTCACCCCTCCACTTT.

The V call is TRBV18, the J call TRBJ2-7; D is undetermined. V dropped 4 bases and J dropped 0 bases, with 13 bases sitting between them. CDR3 length equals 15 residues. The germline V gene encodes CDR1 KGHSH and CDR2 LQKENI. CDR3 in DNA: TGTGCCAGCTCACACCTCGTATATGACTCCTACGAGCAGTACTTC. Encoded protein: CASSHLVYDSYEQYF.

This clone was seen only a few times. V gene TRBV5-6 combines with J gene TRBJ2-1; D is possibly TRBD2 (6 bases). The CDR3 length is 15 residues. V gave up 1 base and J gave up 4 bases, with 12 bases separating them. CDR1 is SGHDT and CDR2 is YYEEEE in the germline V gene. CDR3 residues: CASSLWRGLYNEQFF. CDR3 DNA: TGTGCCAGCAGCTTGTGGCGGGGTCTTTACAATGAGCAGTTCTTC.

This rearrangement joins TRBV6-5 to TRBJ2-2; 7 bases are shared with TRBD1. The germline CDR1 and CDR2 sequences are MNHEY and SVGAGI. The CDR3 contains 15 residues. After removal of 4 bases from V and 2 bases from J, the junction contained 4 bases not matched to a gene. The CDR3 DNA reads as TGTGCCAGCAGTTCGGGACAGATTAACACCGGGGAGCTGTTTTTT. It is translated as CASSSGQINTGELFF.

The V and J genes are TRBV19 and TRBJ2-3; possible D gene TRBD2, 7 bases. Germline V gives CDR1 LNHDA, CDR2 SQIVND (reference sequence). This CDR3 comprises 17 residues. V was pared by 2 bases and J by 3 bases, with 18 bases between. CDR3 DNA sequence: TGTGCCAGTAGTATAAGGGTGCGGCGGGGGACAACAGATACGCAGTATTTT. It specifies CASSIRVRRGTTDTQYF.

The chain joins TRBV10-3 to TRBJ1-5; TRBD1 agrees at 7 bases. V trimming: 5 bases; J trimming: 3 bases; junction bases outside the gene matches: 10. Germline CDR1 and CDR2: ENHRY and SYGVKD. This CDR3 is 16 amino acids long. The CDR3 region has the DNA TGTGCCATCAGTAACCCAAGAGGGGGCCTCAATCAGCCCCAGCATTTT. This encodes CAISNPRGGLNQPQHF.

This clone has just a few counts. The gene calls are TRBV7-9 and TRBJ2-7; D gene ambiguous. The V end lost 4 bases, the J end lost 7 bases, and 14 bases lay between the germline ends. The CDR3 contains 13 residues. Germline V gives CDR1 SEHNR, CDR2 FQNEAQ (reference sequence). Here the CDR3 reads CASSSSRAWEQYF. The CDR3 bases are TGTGCCAGCAGCTCTTCCCGGGCCTGGGAGCAGTACTTC.

This clone was recorded a few times. A read error is likely, as this CDR3 ends without the conserved phenylalanine or tryptophan. The DNA is left out, because the CDR3 cannot be placed on it with certainty; the CDR3 is given as TCRdb lists it. The chain carries TRBV5-6 and TRBJ2-7; the table's D call TRBD2 went unverified against the DNA. The length of the CDR3 is 12 amino acids, counting both ends. Germline V CDR1 and CDR2: SGHDT, YYEEEE. The CDR3 sequence is CASSSNRLAGAL.

This clone was observed at least ten times. An end of the junction does not agree with germline; a read error may underlie this. The rearrangement links TRBV15 to TRBJ2-4, with D unclear. Per the germline V gene, CDR1 is LNHNV and CDR2 is YYDKDF (reference sequence). CDR3 length: 9 residues. CDR3 residues: CATSNFRFF. The CDR3 DNA reads TGTGCCACCAGCAACTTCAGGTTCTTC.